This record looks at one TCR beta chain sequence and its context. The antigen remains undetermined. The assay was immunoSEQ multiplex PCR, and TCRdb's table has in-frame clones only and misses some. The data contain over 7,000 clones, roughly 79% of them seen just once; the ten biggest clones take up approximately 4.9%. The data stem from a study of somatic mutations in cytotoxic T cells in rheumatoid arthritis. The germline gives CDR1 LNHDA, CDR2 SQIVND (reference sequence). The CDR3 covers 13 residues. Trimming left V 3 bases short and J 5 bases short, with 10 bases between. Study-wide results and caveats: Rheumatoid arthritis patients showed CD8+ clonality increasing with age, unlike healthy controls. More than 20% of CD8+ cells belonged to the largest clone in about an eighth of the 65 patients. Expanded CD8+ clones had unknown antigen targets. Between rheumatoid arthritis patients and age-matched healthy controls, CD8+ T-cell clonality showed no significant difference.

Sequencing input: CD8+ T cells sorted from blood. This chain joins TRBV19 and TRBJ1-1; D is unclear. The clonotype comes from an adult with rheumatoid arthritis. The CDR3 DNA reads as TGTGCCAGTAGTATTACAAGGAATACTGAAGCTTTCTTT. As protein: CASSITRNTEAFF.